This TCR beta chain was recorded in a study of tumor-infiltrating lymphocytes in localized non-small cell lung cancer. Study-wide points: Not all patients were TCR sequenced, owing to tissue quantity. Compared with uninvolved lung, tumors showed higher T cell infiltration by TCRbeta sequencing.

Germline V gene lookup returns CDR1 SGHTA and CDR2 FQGNSA. Trimming removed 5 bases at V and 5 bases at J, with 13 bases between. This CDR3 has 15 residues. Some clones are missing from TCRdb's copy, which holds only in-frame ones; the method was immunoSEQ multiplex PCR. The sample gives tens of thousands of clones, over 60% of which show up once; about 6% is in the top ten. Concerning this clone itself: Its cognate antigen is unknown.

Sequences were obtained from lung tumor tissue. The chain employs TRBV7-2 and TRBJ1-6; the D gene is possibly TRBD1 (6 bases). The TCR comes from a human donor with non-small cell lung cancer. In DNA, the CDR3 is TGTGCCAGCAGCCCTAGGGGGGACCATAATTCACCCCTCCACTTT. Amino acids: CASSPRGDHNSPLHF.